These T cell receptor beta chains were read from a single sample in a study of cytomegalovirus exposure and HLA in healthy donors. Produced via immunoSEQ multiplex PCR; TCRdb's table is partial and in-frame only. The sample carries around 120,000 clones, about 73% recorded once. Sequencing used PBMCs. These receptors were collected from a woman aged 40 to 49 in good health and CMV-seronegative. The CDR3 runs from the conserved cysteine through the conserved F or W. Fields, in order: CDR3 length, D gene, J gene, clone size, V gene, CDR3 DNA, CDR3 protein. The D gene is left open where the match is weak. Only part of the rows carry a size: once, few, many, or a class if the clone is expanded.

CDR3 length: 15; D gene: -; J gene: TRBJ1-3; clone size: once; V gene: TRBV6-1; CDR3 DNA: TGTGCCAGCAGACCGAGGACATCTGGGGGAAACACCATATATTTT; CDR3 protein: CASRPRTSGGNTIYF
CDR3 length: 15; D gene: -; J gene: TRBJ1-2; clone size: many; V gene: TRBV7-3; CDR3 DNA: TGTGCCAGCAGCTTAAGCGGGGGCAACGACTATGGCTACACCTTC; CDR3 protein: CASSLSGGNDYGYTF
CDR3 length: 16; D gene: TRBD2; J gene: TRBJ2-7; clone size: -; V gene: TRBV4-2; CDR3 DNA: TGTGCCAGCAGCCAATCCGTAGCGGGAGGGCCTAACGAGCAGTACTTC; CDR3 protein: CASSQSVAGGPNEQYF
CDR3 length: 15; D gene: TRBD1; J gene: TRBJ2-2; clone size: -; V gene: TRBV7-9; CDR3 DNA: TGTGCCAGCAGCCGGGGACAGACGAACACCGGGGAGCTGTTTTTT; CDR3 protein: CASSRGQTNTGELFF
CDR3 length: 14; D gene: -; J gene: TRBJ2-3; clone size: -; V gene: TRBV5-1; CDR3 DNA: TGCGCCAGCAGCTCTGAGGTCTCTACAGATACGCAGTATTTT; CDR3 protein: CASSSEVSTDTQYF
CDR3 length: 15; D gene: -; J gene: TRBJ2-1; clone size: -; V gene: TRBV11-2; CDR3 DNA: TGTGCCAGCAGCTTCGGGACTTCCTTCGGCAATGAGCAGTTCTTC; CDR3 protein: CASSFGTSFGNEQFF
CDR3 length: 14; D gene: -; J gene: TRBJ2-5; clone size: -; V gene: TRBV14; CDR3 DNA: TGTGTCAGCAGCCCTGTAGCTGGTCAAGAGACCCAGTACTTC; CDR3 protein: CVSSPVAGQETQYF
CDR3 length: 13; D gene: -; J gene: TRBJ1-2; clone size: -; V gene: TRBV7-2; CDR3 DNA: TGTGCCAGCAGCCTGCAACAGGGTAGCGGCTACACCTTC; CDR3 protein: CASSLQQGSGYTF
CDR3 length: 14; D gene: TRBD2; J gene: TRBJ2-7; clone size: -; V gene: TRBV5-8; CDR3 DNA: TGTGCCAGCACCCGGGGGGGTGCGGGTTACGAGCAGTACTTC; CDR3 protein: CASTRGGAGYEQYF
CDR3 length: 16; D gene: TRBD1; J gene: TRBJ1-4; clone size: -; V gene: TRBV28; CDR3 DNA: TGTGCCAGCAGCAAGAGGACAGGATATACTAATGAAAAACTGTTTTTT; CDR3 protein: CASSKRTGYTNEKLFF
CDR3 length: 17; D gene: -; J gene: TRBJ1-3; clone size: -; V gene: TRBV21-1; CDR3 DNA: TGTGCCAGCAGCAAATGGAAGGTCGACAGTTCTGGAAACACCATATATTTT; CDR3 protein: CASSKWKVDSSGNTIYF
CDR3 length: 16; D gene: TRBD2; J gene: TRBJ2-3; clone size: -; V gene: TRBV7-6; CDR3 DNA: TGTGCCAGCAGCTTAGGCGGGGGGCAGAGCACAGATACGCAGTATTTT; CDR3 protein: CASSLGGGQSTDTQYF
CDR3 length: 13; D gene: TRBD1; J gene: TRBJ2-7; clone size: -; V gene: TRBV5-1; CDR3 DNA: TGCGCCAGCAGCTGGGACAGACCCTACGAGCAGTACTTC; CDR3 protein: CASSWDRPYEQYF
CDR3 length: 15; D gene: -; J gene: TRBJ1-1; clone size: -; V gene: TRBV30; CDR3 DNA: TGTGCCTGGAGTGCCGGAAAAGGGCGGGGGACTGAAGCTTTCTTT; CDR3 protein: CAWSAGKGRGTEAFF
CDR3 length: 16; D gene: TRBD2; J gene: TRBJ2-5; clone size: -; V gene: TRBV5-8; CDR3 DNA: TGTGCCAGCAGCCCAGGGACTAGCGGGTCCCAAGAGACCCAGTACTTC; CDR3 protein: CASSPGTSGSQETQYF
CDR3 length: 14; D gene: -; J gene: TRBJ2-1; clone size: -; V gene: TRBV2; CDR3 DNA: TGTGCCAGCCTTCAGGGGAGCTCCTACAATGAGCAGTTCTTC; CDR3 protein: CASLQGSSYNEQFF
CDR3 length: 15; D gene: -; J gene: TRBJ2-3; clone size: -; V gene: TRBV4-2; CDR3 DNA: TGTGCCAGCAGCCAAGAGGGGGGGGGCGGGGATACGCAGTATTTT; CDR3 protein: CASSQEGGGGDTQYF
CDR3 length: 12; D gene: -; J gene: TRBJ2-1; clone size: -; V gene: TRBV7-9; CDR3 DNA: TGTGCCAGCAGCCCAGGTGGGGAGTACGAGTTCTTC; CDR3 protein: CASSPGGEYEFF
CDR3 length: 17; D gene: TRBD2; J gene: TRBJ2-3; clone size: -; V gene: TRBV7-3; CDR3 DNA: TGTGCCAGCAGCTTCGGGACTAGCGGGGTATTTGCAGATACGCAGTATTTT; CDR3 protein: CASSFGTSGVFADTQYF
CDR3 length: 14; D gene: -; J gene: TRBJ2-7; clone size: few; V gene: TRBV4-1; CDR3 DNA: TGCGCCAGCAGCCATCAGGGGCAACGGTACGAGCAGTACTTC; CDR3 protein: CASSHQGQRYEQYF